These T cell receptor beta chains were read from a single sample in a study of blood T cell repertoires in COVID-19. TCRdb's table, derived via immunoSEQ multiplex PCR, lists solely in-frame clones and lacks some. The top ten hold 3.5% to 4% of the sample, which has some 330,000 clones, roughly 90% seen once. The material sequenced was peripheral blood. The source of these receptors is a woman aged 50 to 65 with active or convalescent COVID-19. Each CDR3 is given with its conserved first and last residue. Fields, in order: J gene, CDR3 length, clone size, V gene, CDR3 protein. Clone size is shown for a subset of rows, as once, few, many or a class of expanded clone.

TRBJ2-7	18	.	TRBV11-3	CASSLGTSGTGIFYEQYF
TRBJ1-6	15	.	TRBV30	CAWSSRTGRNSPLHF
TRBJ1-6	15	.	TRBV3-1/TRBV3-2	CASSQTGSYNSPLHF
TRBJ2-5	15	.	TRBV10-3	CAISESRGGGETQYF
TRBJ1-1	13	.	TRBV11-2	CASSSQEATEAFF
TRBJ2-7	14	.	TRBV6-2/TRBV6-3	CASSYNQDTYEQYF
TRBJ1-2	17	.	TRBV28	CASSLSGTGFFNYGYTF
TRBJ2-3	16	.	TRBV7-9	CASSLAGRGGTDTQYF
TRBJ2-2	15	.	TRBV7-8	CASRKTGPNTGELFF
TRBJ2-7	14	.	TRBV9	CASSVAGQGLEQYF
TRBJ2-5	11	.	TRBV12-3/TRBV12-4	CASSQQETQYF
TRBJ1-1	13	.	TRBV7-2	CASSPLFPNRAFF
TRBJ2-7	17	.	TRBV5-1	CASSLAFFGTGNYEQYF
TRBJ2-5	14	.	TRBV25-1	CASSPLQVPETQYF
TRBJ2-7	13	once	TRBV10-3	CAISESAGEEQYF
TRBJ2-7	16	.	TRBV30	CAWSGARQGYSYEQYF
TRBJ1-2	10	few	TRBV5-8	CASRSMGYTF
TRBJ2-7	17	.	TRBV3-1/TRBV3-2	CASSQPLLAGRAYEQYF
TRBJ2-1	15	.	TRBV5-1	CASSLDLASYNEQFF
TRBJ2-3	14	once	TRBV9	CASSDGGTPDTQYF
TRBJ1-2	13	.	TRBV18	CASSRDTGYGYTF
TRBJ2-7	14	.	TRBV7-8	CASSSAGLPGEQYF
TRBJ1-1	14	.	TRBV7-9	CASSWGQGNTEAFF
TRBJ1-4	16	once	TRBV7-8	CASSLAAQGAREKLFF
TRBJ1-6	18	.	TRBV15	CATSSLGRARRVNSPLHF
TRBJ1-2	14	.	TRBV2	CASRRQGARYGYTF
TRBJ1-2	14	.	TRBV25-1	CASSASGGDYGYTF
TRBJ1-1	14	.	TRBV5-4	CASSSWTEQTEAFF
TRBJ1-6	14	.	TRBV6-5	CASSPGGHNSPLHF
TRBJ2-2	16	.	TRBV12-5	CASGTYTGAYTGELFF
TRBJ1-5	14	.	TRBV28	CASSRPGAGQPQHF
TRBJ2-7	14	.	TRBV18	CASSEGALANEQYF
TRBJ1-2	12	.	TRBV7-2	CASSLDRYGYTF
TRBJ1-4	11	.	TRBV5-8	CASSSNEKLFF
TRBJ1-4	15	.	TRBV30	CAWSATGARSLKLFF
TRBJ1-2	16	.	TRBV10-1	CASSEGPPIRVNGYTF
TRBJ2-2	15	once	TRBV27	CASCRRQGGTGELFF
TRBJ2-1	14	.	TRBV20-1	CSASDPRRNNEQFF
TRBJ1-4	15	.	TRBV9	CASSSSGSTREKLFF
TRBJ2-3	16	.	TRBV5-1	CASSLEGGTPSDTQYF
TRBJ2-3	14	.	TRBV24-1	CATSSDRVSDTQYF
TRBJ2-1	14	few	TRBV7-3	CASSPPGLDNEQFF
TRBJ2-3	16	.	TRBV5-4	CASSLGGPAVENTQYF
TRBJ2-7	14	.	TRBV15	CATSKWARDYEQYF
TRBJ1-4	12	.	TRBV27	CASSSQGAKLFF
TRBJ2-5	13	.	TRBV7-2	CASSLARAQTQYF
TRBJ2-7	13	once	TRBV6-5	CASSLGQGYEQYF
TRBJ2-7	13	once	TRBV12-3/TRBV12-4	CASSPRTGGEQYF
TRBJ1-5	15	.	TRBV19	CASSIGQYSNQPQHF
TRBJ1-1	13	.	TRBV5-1	CASSLTGSTEAFF
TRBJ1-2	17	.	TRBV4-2	CASSQDQGVPINYGYTF
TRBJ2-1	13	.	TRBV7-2	CASSGQTYNEQFF
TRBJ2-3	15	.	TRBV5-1	CASSLASGGTDTQYF
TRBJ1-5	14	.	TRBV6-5	CASQGQGGNQPQHF
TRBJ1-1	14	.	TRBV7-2	CASSAWGQNTEAFF
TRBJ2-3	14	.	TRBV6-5	CASTLTLSGIAQYF
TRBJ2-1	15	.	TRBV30	CAWSVLAGGPNEQFF
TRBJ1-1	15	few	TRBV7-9	CASSPGDRGWSEAFF
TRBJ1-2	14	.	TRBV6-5	CASSRGALHVGYTF